Presented here are 10 T cell receptor beta chains from one specimen sequenced in a study of blood T cell repertoires in COVID-19. Profiling relied on immunoSEQ multiplex PCR, and the TCRdb table lists in-frame clones only, not all of them. The data hold 61,000 or so clones, with roughly 84% observed a single time. The material sequenced was peripheral blood. These receptors all stem from a woman in her 70s with acute or convalescent COVID-19.

This clone was seen once. This sequence joins TRBV18 and TRBJ2-7; 10 bases match TRBD1. This CDR3 is 16 amino acids long. V was pared by 4 bases and J by 3 bases, with 9 bases of the junction left unmatched. Germline assignment: CDR1 KGHSH and CDR2 LQKENI. In DNA form, the CDR3 reads TGTGCCAGCTCACGAAATCAGGACAGGGGGATCTACGAGCAGTACTTC. As protein: CASSRNQDRGIYEQYF. The complete variable domain, with remaining parts taken from reference TRBV18 and TRBJ2-7, reads NAGVMQNPRHLVRRRGQEARLRCSPMKGHSHVYWYRQLPEEGLKFMVYLQKENIIDESGMPKERFSAEFPKEGPSILRIQQVVRGDSAAYFCASSRNQDRGIYEQYFGPGTRLTVT.

V gene TRBV18 combines with J gene TRBJ2-3; tentatively, D is TRBD2 (5 bases). The CDR3 covers 13 residues. V gave up 2 bases and J gave up 2 bases, with 5 bases separating them. CDR1 and CDR2 (germline): KGHSH, LQKENI. The CDR3 sequence is CASSPGLTDTQYF. DNA for the CDR3: TGTGCCAGCTCACCAGGACTCACAGATACGCAGTATTTT. Variable domain in full (rest from reference TRBV18 and TRBJ2-3): NAGVMQNPRHLVRRRGQEARLRCSPMKGHSHVYWYRQLPEEGLKFMVYLQKENIIDESGMPKERFSAEFPKEGPSILRIQQVVRGDSAAYFCASSPGLTDTQYFGPGTRLTVL.

This chain uses TRBV7-2 with TRBJ2-3, with TRBD1 as a possible D gene (6 bases). Deletions cut 1 base from V and 3 bases from J, with 8 bases between. This CDR3 is 14 amino acids long. Germline V gives CDR1 SGHTA, CDR2 FQGNSA. This chain's CDR3 is CASSLVQGTDTQYF. CDR3 nucleotide sequence: TGTGCCAGCAGCTTAGTGCAGGGGACAGATACGCAGTATTTT.

V gene TRBV12-3 or TRBV12-4 combines with J gene TRBJ1-2; 8 bases fit TRBD1. The CDR3 is 13 residues long. V trimming: 6 bases; J trimming: 4 bases; junction bases outside the gene matches: 4. CDR3 DNA sequence: TGTGCCAGCAGAGAACAGGGGGGCTATGGCTACACCTTC. The encoded protein is CASREQGGYGYTF.

The V gene is TRBV11-3, the J gene TRBJ2-2, with 7 bases matching TRBD1. There are 14 residues in the CDR3. The V gene end was trimmed by 5 bases and the J gene end by 5 bases; junction bases not matched to a gene: 5. Germline values: CDR1 SGHNT, CDR2 YENEEA. The CDR3 nucleotides are TGTGCCAGCAGCCCGACAGGGTGGACCGGGGAGCTGTTTTTT. Translating it yields CASSPTGWTGELFF.

The J gene is TRBJ2-3, the V gene TRBV7-3, with D possibly TRBD1 on 6 matching bases. Per germline, CDR1 SGHTA and CDR2 FQGTGA. The CDR3 loop spans 15 amino acids. V lost 2 bases, J lost 1 base, and 10 bases lay in between. The CDR3 bases are TGTGCCAGCAGCTTACTACAGGGTGGCACAGATACGCAGTATTTT. Translated, it gives CASSLLQGGTDTQYF.

V and J are TRBV6-5 and TRBJ2-2; 8 positions agree with TRBD1. J gave up 7 bases and V 7 bases, and 11 bases lay outside the gene matches. The CDR3 runs to 15 residues. The germline V gene has CDR1 MNHEY and CDR2 SVGAGI. This CDR3 reads CASTDREMGGGELFF. CDR3 coding DNA: TGTGCCAGCACGGACAGGGAAATGGGAGGCGGGGAGCTGTTTTTT.

The chain is built from TRBV9 and TRBJ2-5; D is perhaps TRBD2 (5 bases). The germline V gene has CDR1 SGDLS and CDR2 YYNGEE. The CDR3 totals 15 residues. Between the trimmed V and J ends, which lost 3 bases and 5 bases, there was a span of 17 bases. In DNA form, the CDR3 reads TGTGCCAGCAGCGCTACCGGACTCCCGAGGGAGACCCAGTACTTC. Protein product: CASSATGLPRETQYF.

The V and J genes are TRBV7-2 and TRBJ1-2; TRBD1 might be the D (6 bases). This CDR3 is built from 17 residues. The V gene's germline CDR1 is SGHTA and CDR2 FQGNSA. Trimming took off 5 bases at V and 2 bases at J, with 21 bases between the two ends. CDR3 in amino acids: CASSPLLGTGLNYGYTF. The DNA of the CDR3 is TGTGCCAGCAGCCCACTGTTGGGCACAGGGCTGAACTATGGCTACACCTTC.

The V gene is TRBV5-4, the J gene TRBJ2-1; D is perhaps TRBD2 (5 bases). V was pared by 3 bases and J by 5 bases, with 18 bases between. The CDR3 sequence is 16 residues long. CDR1 is SGHNT and CDR2 is YYREEE in the germline V gene (reference sequence). The CDR3 coding sequence is TGTGCCAGCAGCTCAGCGCCCTCCCGACTACACAATGAGCAGTTCTTC. Its translation is CASSSAPSRLHNEQFF.